Here is one TCR beta chain with its context. Its matching antigen is unknown. Clones were read by immunoSEQ multiplex PCR, and TCRdb kept only the in-frame ones, dropping some. Here the sample spans roughly 420,000 clones, roughly 88% being singletons. J lost 6 bases, V lost 5 bases, and 5 bases had no gene match. CDR3 size: 13 residues. CDR1 SEHNR and CDR2 FQNEAQ come from the germline V gene (reference sequence). This entry is derived from a study of Ad26.COV2.S vaccination and SARS-CoV-2 variants. Looking at the study overall: By the intramuscular route, Ad26.COV2.S was given once, or twice 56 days apart.

Treatment in this sample: some 20 received Ad26.COV2.S at low or high dose, single or two shots; about 5 received placebo; per-sample allocation not given. At day 63 after the first vaccine or placebo injection, samples were drawn. Overall study results and limits: Analyses that measured TCR breadth and depth may have underestimated total T cell responses.

This chain joins TRBV7-9 and TRBJ2-7; 9 bases align to TRBD1. The specimen was peripheral blood, collected in a trial of Ad26.COV2.S vaccine versus placebo. The sequence came from a person aged 18-65 years who received the Ad26.COV2.S COVID-19 vaccine or a placebo. CDR3 nucleotides: TGTGCCAGCAGCATCGGACAGGGGACCGAGCAGTACTTC. Protein sequence: CASSIGQGTEQYF.